This is a list of T cell receptor beta chains from one sample in a study of CD8 T cells in Susac syndrome. One entry per CDR3 protein, called by TCRdb with MiXCR from the immunoSEQ multiplex PCR reads. The table lists over 120,000 distinct CDR3 sequences, approximately 94% of them singletons. Sequencing was done on a sample of CD4+ T cells from PBMCs. The receptors were sampled from a human donor in good health. Both conserved end residues are part of each CDR3. A D gene is named only where the DNA matches it firmly. Clone size is given for some rows only: seen once, a few or many times, or a class if the clone is expanded.

d_gene: NA; v_gene: TRBV4-2; abundance: few; j_gene: TRBJ2-7; len: 14; CDR3nt: TGTGCCAGCAGCCAAGACGGGAGACCCTACGAGCAGTACTTC; CDR3aa: CASSQDGRPYEQYF
d_gene: NA; v_gene: TRBV5-4; abundance: NA; j_gene: TRBJ2-5; len: 14; CDR3nt: TGTGCCAGCAGCTTGGATCTTAGTCGGGAGACCCAGTACTTC; CDR3aa: CASSLDLSRETQYF
d_gene: NA; v_gene: TRBV5-4; abundance: NA; j_gene: TRBJ2-5; len: 15; CDR3nt: TGTGCCAGCAGCTTACCCCAGGGGAACCAAGAGACCCAGTACTTC; CDR3aa: CASSLPQGNQETQYF
d_gene: TRBD1; v_gene: TRBV28; abundance: NA; j_gene: TRBJ1-1; len: 14; CDR3nt: TGTGCCAGCAGACGGGCGGGACAGGGGTTTTGGGCTTTCTTT; CDR3aa: CASRRAGQGFWAFF
d_gene: NA; v_gene: TRBV30; abundance: NA; j_gene: TRBJ2-2; len: 13; CDR3nt: TGTGCCTGGAAGCCCGGGAACACCGGGGAGCTGTTTTTT; CDR3aa: CAWKPGNTGELFF
d_gene: TRBD1; v_gene: TRBV10-3; abundance: NA; j_gene: TRBJ2-7; len: 15; CDR3nt: TGTGCCATCAAGGGGACAGGGTCTGGGAGTTACGAGCAGTACTTC; CDR3aa: CAIKGTGSGSYEQYF
d_gene: NA; v_gene: TRBV5-1; abundance: NA; j_gene: TRBJ1-1; len: 14; CDR3nt: TGCGCCAGCAGCTTGGACAGCGCAAACACTGAAGCTTTCTTT; CDR3aa: CASSLDSANTEAFF
d_gene: TRBD1; v_gene: TRBV19; abundance: NA; j_gene: TRBJ2-3; len: 14; CDR3nt: TGTGCCAGTAGTCCCCGGACAGGGTCAGATACGCAGTATTTT; CDR3aa: CASSPRTGSDTQYF
d_gene: NA; v_gene: TRBV2; abundance: NA; j_gene: TRBJ1-2; len: 12; CDR3nt: TGTGCCAGCAGTGAGACAGTCTATGGCTACACCTTC; CDR3aa: CASSETVYGYTF
d_gene: NA; v_gene: TRBV25-1; abundance: NA; j_gene: TRBJ2-3; len: 16; CDR3nt: TGTGCCAGCAGTGAAGTCCTGGGCCTAAGCACAGATACGCAGTATTTT; CDR3aa: CASSEVLGLSTDTQYF
d_gene: NA; v_gene: TRBV24-1; abundance: NA; j_gene: TRBJ2-1; len: 13; CDR3nt: TGTGCCACCAGTGCCCTCCCAATGGGTGAGCAGTTCTTC; CDR3aa: CATSALPMGEQFF
d_gene: TRBD1; v_gene: TRBV4-1; abundance: NA; j_gene: TRBJ2-4; len: 16; CDR3nt: TGCGCCAGCAGCCACCTCTTGACAGGGGCCAAAAACATTCAGTACTTC; CDR3aa: CASSHLLTGAKNIQYF
d_gene: NA; v_gene: TRBV3-1; abundance: NA; j_gene: TRBJ2-7; len: 15; CDR3nt: TGTGCCAGCAGCGCACTCCGGGACTTCCCCTACGAGCAGTACTTC; CDR3aa: CASSALRDFPYEQYF
d_gene: NA; v_gene: TRBV12-3/TRBV12-4; abundance: once; j_gene: TRBJ2-3; len: 15; CDR3nt: TGTGCCAGCAGTCCTCGGCCCTCACTCTCCGATACGCAGTATTTT; CDR3aa: CASSPRPSLSDTQYF
d_gene: NA; v_gene: TRBV10-3; abundance: NA; j_gene: TRBJ2-2; len: 16; CDR3nt: TGTGCCATCAGTGATGTCCAGGGGTTCGGGACCGGGGAGCTGTTTTTT; CDR3aa: CAISDVQGFGTGELFF
d_gene: NA; v_gene: TRBV4-2; abundance: NA; j_gene: TRBJ2-3; len: 14; CDR3nt: TGTGCCAGCAGCCAAGAGCAGGGTTCAGATACGCAGTATTTT; CDR3aa: CASSQEQGSDTQYF
d_gene: TRBD2; v_gene: TRBV12-3/TRBV12-4; abundance: NA; j_gene: TRBJ2-3; len: 16; CDR3nt: TGTGCCAGCAGTCCTAGCGGGAGGGCCCTCGGAGATACGCAGTATTTT; CDR3aa: CASSPSGRALGDTQYF
d_gene: TRBD2; v_gene: TRBV12-3/TRBV12-4; abundance: NA; j_gene: TRBJ2-3; len: 13; CDR3nt: TGTGCCAGCAGTCCCGGGAGGGGGGCTACGCAGTATTTT; CDR3aa: CASSPGRGATQYF
d_gene: NA; v_gene: TRBV5-1; abundance: NA; j_gene: TRBJ2-5; len: 13; CDR3nt: TGTGCCAGCAGTTTTGGGGGTGGGGAGACCCAGTACTTC; CDR3aa: CASSFGGGETQYF
d_gene: NA; v_gene: TRBV5-4; abundance: NA; j_gene: TRBJ2-6; len: 18; CDR3nt: TGTGCCAGCAGTCGGGGGTGGGGGTCGAGCTCTGGGGCCAACGTCCTGACTTTC; CDR3aa: CASSRGWGSSSGANVLTF
d_gene: NA; v_gene: TRBV27; abundance: NA; j_gene: TRBJ1-6; len: 13; CDR3nt: TGTGCCAGCAGTTCCCAGCAGGAATCACCCCTCCACTTT; CDR3aa: CASSSQQESPLHF
d_gene: NA; v_gene: TRBV27; abundance: NA; j_gene: TRBJ1-2; len: 15; CDR3nt: TGTGCCAGCAGTTTATCAGGACGGGGGGACTATGGCTACACCTTC; CDR3aa: CASSLSGRGDYGYTF
d_gene: TRBD1; v_gene: TRBV5-6; abundance: NA; j_gene: TRBJ1-2; len: 14; CDR3nt: TGTGCCAGCAGCTTAAACCAGGGGGCGCCCGGCTACACCTTC; CDR3aa: CASSLNQGAPGYTF
d_gene: NA; v_gene: TRBV3-1; abundance: NA; j_gene: TRBJ2-1; len: 14; CDR3nt: TGTGCCAGCAGCCTGCGGACCGAAAACAATGAGCAGTTCTTC; CDR3aa: CASSLRTENNEQFF
d_gene: NA; v_gene: TRBV21-1; abundance: NA; j_gene: TRBJ2-7; len: 18; CDR3nt: TGTGCCAGCAGCAAAAGGGGTCCAGGTCGGGACAGGAGAGACGAGCAGTACTTC; CDR3aa: CASSKRGPGRDRRDEQYF
d_gene: NA; v_gene: TRBV7-6; abundance: NA; j_gene: TRBJ1-2; len: 14; CDR3nt: TGTGCCAGCAGCTTAGCTGAGATTGACTATGGCTACACCTTC; CDR3aa: CASSLAEIDYGYTF
d_gene: NA; v_gene: TRBV28; abundance: NA; j_gene: TRBJ2-7; len: 12; CDR3nt: TGTGCCAGCATGGGCAGCTCCTACGAGCAGTACTTC; CDR3aa: CASMGSSYEQYF
d_gene: NA; v_gene: TRBV12-3/TRBV12-4; abundance: NA; j_gene: TRBJ2-1; len: 14; CDR3nt: TGTGCCAGCAGCCCGTACGGCAGCGACAATGAGCAGTTCTTC; CDR3aa: CASSPYGSDNEQFF
d_gene: TRBD1; v_gene: TRBV4-2; abundance: NA; j_gene: TRBJ1-1; len: 17; CDR3nt: TGTGCCAGCAGCCATCACGGGACAGGGAGGGTAAACACTGAAGCTTTCTTT; CDR3aa: CASSHHGTGRVNTEAFF
d_gene: NA; v_gene: TRBV5-1; abundance: NA; j_gene: TRBJ2-7; len: 12; CDR3nt: TGCGCCAGCAGCCATGACAGCTACGAGCAGTACTTC; CDR3aa: CASSHDSYEQYF
d_gene: NA; v_gene: TRBV30; abundance: NA; j_gene: TRBJ2-7; len: 14; CDR3nt: TGTGCCTGGAGTGTACCATACCTCTTGGGGGAGCAGTACTTC; CDR3aa: CAWSVPYLLGEQYF